The TCR beta chain described here comes from a study of blood T cell repertoires in COVID-19. Study-wide context: Spain, Italy and the United States supplied samples that represented acute and convalescent COVID-19.

V was shortened by 5 bases and J by 12 bases, with 20 bases between the two germline ends. CDR1 is SGHTA, CDR2 FQGTGA, per germline. The CDR3 runs 15 residues. The assay was immunoSEQ multiplex PCR, and TCRdb's table has in-frame clones only and misses some. The table lists a few hundred thousand clones, roughly four fifths of them singletons. The sample was PBMCs or T cells enriched from blood (not recorded which). The origin of this receptor is a man aged 35-49 years who had recovered from COVID-19. The chain is built from TRBV7-3 and TRBJ1-6; tentative D call: TRBD1 (5 bases). CDR3 DNA: TGTGCCAGCAGCGCAACTCAGGGTTCCCACGTACCCCTCCACTTT. Protein: CASSATQGSHVPLHF.